This entry features one TCR beta chain sequence. Its binding antigen is unknown. Base qualities are not recorded, but no much larger clone differs from it by a single base. The method behind the library was the immunoSEQ multiplex PCR assay. The multiplex PCR relied on a mix of 60 forward primers for TCR Vbeta segments and 13 reverse primers for TCR Jbeta segments. Amplification of the CDR3 region of rearranged TCR beta genes was performed with a multiplex PCR assay on genomic DNA. On the Illumina HiSeq System, the amplified TCR beta libraries were sequenced as 87-base-pair reads. For the original study's pipeline: Across the 670 or so repertoires, a later analysis counted roughly 77 million unique TCR beta chains, about 10 million of which were shared by at least two donors. A nearest-neighbor algorithm error-corrected the raw reads and collapsed the reads into unique sequences, merging closely related sequences to remove PCR and sequencing errors. CDR3 sequences were aligned to IMGT reference sequences to assign V, D and J gene segments. For a sequence to be retained, at least a six-nucleotide match to both a V gene segment and a J gene segment was required. A rearrangement was called productive if the CDR3 had no stop codons and remained in frame with V and J, and every other rearrangement was called non-productive. Following IMGT convention, CDR3 was defined as the stretch from the second conserved V-encoded cysteine to the conserved J-encoded phenylalanine. The earlier analysis of about 590 of the donors excluded sequences that lacked an unambiguous match to a single V gene segment. An earlier analysis of approximately 590 of the donors called V segments functional above 56.7% productive rearrangements and segregating when the between-donor standard deviation exceeded 5%. To diagnose cytomegalovirus status from the catalog of TCR beta chain sequences, a statistical classification framework was built. A later analysis assigned V and J genes by comparing TCR nucleotide sequences with IMGT/GENE-DB human TR gene sequences. The TCRdist pipeline was used in a later analysis to assign CDR3 sequences and most-parsimonious VDJ recombination scenarios. In a later analysis, each TCR beta chain was defined by its CDR3 amino acid sequence together with its V-gene family, and reads without a unique V-gene family were excluded. As a way to deal with suspected cross-contamination and a sequencing artifact, a later analysis dropped hundreds of nucleotide sequences that were highly shared and had low generation probability. In a later analysis, a clonal expansion index for each public chain was calculated from normalized within-repertoire ranks of inferred template counts. In a later analysis, generation probabilities were computed using a VDJ recombination model fitted to out-of-frame rearrangements, and the results were checked against IGoR. In a later analysis, hypergeometric tests were used to score TCR-TCR, TCR-HLA and TCR-CMV co-occurrence, with a repertoire-size bias correction applied to TCR pairs. A later analysis estimated false discovery rates by permuting HLA or CMV assignments 20 times. A later analysis grouped co-occurring TCRs with DBSCAN, adding TCRdist sequence similarity when clustering within HLA-allele-positive subsets. Co-occurrence clustering excluded repertoires with fewer than 30,000 or more than 120,000 public chains, plus five with anomalous nucleotide sharing. Not all clones reach the TCRdb copy of this immuneACCESS table, which keeps in-frame sequences only. Checked studies attribute under half of the gap to unresolved V genes and leave the rest unexplained. The V and J calls and clone size were taken over from that table, and D and trimming were inferred from the DNA. Counted in this sample were 65,000 to 85,000 clones; about 65% of them appeared once. Clones ranked in the top ten supply approximately 2% of the sample.

The data were taken from a study of cytomegalovirus exposure and HLA in healthy donors (dated by TCRdb to between 2016 and 2019). With regard to the full study: In an earlier analysis of fewer than 750 of the donors, 276 Gb of sequence data and 95 million to 130 million unique TCR beta sequences from 180 million or so T cells were reported. An early release covering roughly 580 HLA-typed donors comprised about 310 gigabases of sequencing data and approximately 85 million unique TCR sequences. Of the roughly 400 genotyped donors, 80% to 90% were placed in the genetic ancestry cluster associated with self-reported Caucasian donors. The study aimed to test whether signatures of past pathogen exposure could be identified by cataloging public T cell receptors. The T cell repertoires of 666 subjects were profiled by immunosequencing and related to cytomegalovirus serostatus. A separate validation cohort of some 130 different subjects was used in addition to the roughly 700-subject first cohort. High-throughput TCR immunosequencing, statistical association of individual TCRs with disease status, and machine learning were combined to predict cytomegalovirus infection status. A later analysis re-examined previously published TCR beta repertoires from hundreds of donors and added high-resolution HLA genotyping to investigate patterns of TCR occurrence. Rather than using new phenotypic data, the later analysis identified candidate immune exposures from TCR beta sequences and from how often those sequences occurred across donors. An earlier analysis of 587 of the donors used high-throughput TCR beta sequencing to judge whether each TCR beta V gene segment behaved as functional or pseudogenic. Donor age, sex, ethnicity and CMV serostatus were compiled together with the repertoire data. Genome-wide SNP genotypes for about three fifths of the roughly 670 donors were used in a later genetic analysis, which treated that subset as a discovery cohort. Every discovery cohort repertoire had been produced on one sequencing platform. HLA typing included class I and class II loci at four-digit resolution. The number of donors typed differed by locus, with 629-630 for A, B, C, DRB1 and DQB1, around 520 for DQA1, over 600 for DPA1, and approximately 470 for DPB1. Roughly five DR-DQ haplotypes were handled as single units for association and clustering, since linkage in the cohort was strong. Among 398 genotyped donors of the cohort, an average of approximately 220,000 unique TCR beta nucleotide sequences was sequenced per donor, of which about 18% were non-productive.

The cohort comprised around 690 healthy bone marrow donors. All cohort members were sampled while nominally healthy, although unrecorded immune exposures were likely present. The donor was CMV seronegative and belonged to the group of around 400 seronegative cohort members. A peripheral blood sample was collected from each donor, and TCR beta sequencing was performed on peripheral blood mononuclear cells. The Qiagen DNeasy Blood Extraction Kit was used to extract genomic DNA from the blood cell samples. The paper as a whole reports these results and caveats: Several of the top co-occurrence clusters appeared to be linked to parvovirus B19, influenza, CMV and Epstein-Barr virus, according to a later analysis. The sequencing pipeline was judged likely to have produced a cluster of highly shared sequence variants as a technical artifact. Only TCR beta chains were sequenced in this cohort, and the absence of alpha or paired-chain data limited detectable features. Presence/absence analyses assumed roughly uniform sequencing depth across donors, an assumption that may not hold. Specific HLA alleles were associated with roughly 16,000 TCR beta sequences at a false discovery rate of 0.05 in a later analysis. It was suggested by the authors that the approach could potentially be generalized to other disease states and immunological phenotypes. Most CMV-associated TCR beta chains appeared to be HLA-restricted in a later analysis, and the HLA associations seemed to be driven largely by CMV exposure. V-gene and J-gene trimming of TCR beta chains was associated with a missense DCLRE1C variant in a later genetic analysis, and the association was replicated in an independent cohort. CMV serostatus was the only immune exposure information available for the cohort. Most TCR sequences were seen in very few donors, while some public TCRs were found in many individuals. A later analysis found that TCR association rates varied across HLA loci, with DRB1 alleles showing the most associated TCRs and HLA-C alleles the fewest. A later analysis found that HLA-associated TCR beta chains were more clonally expanded and had lower generation probabilities than equally common non-associated chains. Correlated functional status among segregating V segments might be attributable to linkage disequilibrium, but an unknown experimental factor could not be ruled out. Assigning TCR associations to individual alleles was difficult when HLA alleles, especially DR and DQ, strongly co-occurred. According to a later genetic analysis, donors in an Asian-associated ancestry cluster had fewer N-insertions in productive TCRs than the roughly 670-donor mean. The study listed 164 TCR beta chains as associated with cytomegalovirus. An earlier analysis of 587 of the donors showed that most TCR beta V segments appeared in productive rearrangements either about 90% or about 30% of the time, which broadly matched IMGT annotations. Three of the identified cytomegalovirus-associated TCR beta chains were confirmed in vitro to be specific for cytomegalovirus antigens. The earlier analysis of almost 600 of the donors excluded fewer than 20 rarely observed V segments, including chromosome 9 orphons, because counts were too low. Cytomegalovirus status was reported to be diagnosed by the classifier with high specificity and sensitivity in both the original and validation cohorts. A further reported finding was that TCR beta sequences accurately predicted the HLA-A and HLA-B alleles for most subjects in the first cohort. Because some donors lacked HLA typing at each locus, the association tests relied only on the typed subset.

The sample was PBMCs. The receptor was isolated from a woman in her 30s in good health and CMV-seronegative.

The nucleotide sequence reads TGTGCCATCAGTGTGCAGGGGCAAAATTCACCCCTCCACTTT. Translated, it reads CAISVQGQNSPLHF. Recombination connected TRBV10-3 to TRBJ1-6; matching of 6 bases hints at TRBD1 as the D gene. The V end loses 4 bases and the J end loses 7 bases, and a stretch of 11 bases separates them. Per the germline V gene, ENHRY is the CDR1 and SYGVKD is the CDR2. The CDR3 covers 14 residues, taking in both the cysteine and the phenylalanine. Left in the record is the CDR3 DNA by itself, 42 bases read in frame from the first base.